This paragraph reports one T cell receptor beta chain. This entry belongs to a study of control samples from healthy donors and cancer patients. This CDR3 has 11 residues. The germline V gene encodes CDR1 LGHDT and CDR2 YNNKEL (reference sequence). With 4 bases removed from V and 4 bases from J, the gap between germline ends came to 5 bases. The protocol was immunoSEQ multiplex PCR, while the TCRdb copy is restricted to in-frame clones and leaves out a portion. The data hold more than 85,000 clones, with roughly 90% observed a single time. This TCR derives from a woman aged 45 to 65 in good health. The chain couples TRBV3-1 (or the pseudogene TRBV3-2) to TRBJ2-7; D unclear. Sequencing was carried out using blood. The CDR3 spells CASSLLYEQYV. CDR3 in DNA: TGTGCCAGCAGCCTACTTTACGAGCAGTACGTC.